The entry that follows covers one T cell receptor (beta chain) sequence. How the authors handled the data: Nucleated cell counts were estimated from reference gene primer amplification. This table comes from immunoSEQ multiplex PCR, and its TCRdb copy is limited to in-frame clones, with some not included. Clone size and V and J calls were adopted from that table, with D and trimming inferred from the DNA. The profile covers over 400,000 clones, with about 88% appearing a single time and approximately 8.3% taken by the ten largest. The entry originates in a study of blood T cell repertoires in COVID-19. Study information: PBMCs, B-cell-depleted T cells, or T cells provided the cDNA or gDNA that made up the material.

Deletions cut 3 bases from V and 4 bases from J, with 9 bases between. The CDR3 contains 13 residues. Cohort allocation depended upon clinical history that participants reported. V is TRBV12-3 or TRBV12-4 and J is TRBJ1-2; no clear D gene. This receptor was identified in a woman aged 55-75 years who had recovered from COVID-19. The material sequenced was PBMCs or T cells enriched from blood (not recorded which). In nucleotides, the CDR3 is TGTGCCAGCAGTTTCGGCCAGCGCTATGGCTACACCTTC. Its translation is CASSFGQRYGYTF.